The rows below give T cell receptor beta chains drawn from one sample of a study of T cell repertoires in cytomegalovirus infection. Their antigens are not known. From the reads, TCRdb called clonotypes with MiXCR, one entry per CDR3 protein. The sample includes roughly 990,000 distinct CDR3 sequences, roughly 31% of them seen just once. The sample in question was cultured CD8+ T cells from PBMCs, obtained from culture after CMV antigen stimulation. Every receptor here comes from a human donor in good health (CMV status not recorded). Some clones in this sample may be carry-over from other donors' samples. Each CDR3 is given with its conserved first and last residue. The order of the fields is V gene, CDR3 protein.

v_call: TRBV27
cdr3_aa: CASTRYPGDEQFF

v_call: TRBV6-5
cdr3_aa: CASSYSGGRGNTIYF

v_call: TRBV6-8
cdr3_aa: CASSHRETRKETQYF

v_call: TRBV7-9
cdr3_aa: CASGFAGESAQPQHF

v_call: TRBV4-1
cdr3_aa: CASSQDGGQVNQPQHF

v_call: TRBV25-1
cdr3_aa: CASSPGQGSTDTQYF

v_call: TRBV12-3/TRBV12-4
cdr3_aa: CASSLSPTGNEQFF

v_call: TRBV7-8
cdr3_aa: CASSLEGRGVGEQYF

v_call: TRBV7-6
cdr3_aa: CASSFQWGGADTQYF

v_call: TRBV12-3/TRBV12-4
cdr3_aa: CASRPGRGRGTGELFF

v_call: TRBV2
cdr3_aa: CASKYPLGHLYEQYF

v_call: TRBV7-9
cdr3_aa: CASRGRGRTEAFF

v_call: TRBV12-3/TRBV12-4
cdr3_aa: CASSGLAGGRPYEQYF

v_call: TRBV4-2
cdr3_aa: CASSQDPMGVSGGLQETQYF

v_call: TRBV14
cdr3_aa: CASSPDPGLAAWGQETQYF

v_call: TRBV6-6
cdr3_aa: CASSQMTGSPYEQYF

v_call: TRBV25-1
cdr3_aa: CASSDEGGETQYF